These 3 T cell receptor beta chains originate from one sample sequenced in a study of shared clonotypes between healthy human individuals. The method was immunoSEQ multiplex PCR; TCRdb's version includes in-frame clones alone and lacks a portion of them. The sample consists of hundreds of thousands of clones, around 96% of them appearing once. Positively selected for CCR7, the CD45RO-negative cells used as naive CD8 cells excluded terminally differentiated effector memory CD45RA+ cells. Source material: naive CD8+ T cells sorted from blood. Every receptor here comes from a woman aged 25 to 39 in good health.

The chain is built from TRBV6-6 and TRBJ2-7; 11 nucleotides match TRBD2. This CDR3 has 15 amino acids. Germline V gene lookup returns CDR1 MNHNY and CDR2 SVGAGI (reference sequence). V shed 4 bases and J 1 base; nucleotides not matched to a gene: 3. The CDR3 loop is CASSLWTSGSYEQYF. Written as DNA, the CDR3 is TGTGCCAGCAGTTTATGGACTAGCGGGTCCTACGAGCAGTACTTC.

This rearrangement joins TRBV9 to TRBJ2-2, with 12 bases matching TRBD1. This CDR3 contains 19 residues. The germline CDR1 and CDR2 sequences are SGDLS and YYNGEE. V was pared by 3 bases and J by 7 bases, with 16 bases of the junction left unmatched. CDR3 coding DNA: TGTGCCAGCAGCGGATTAGCGGGGGACAGGGGGCGCTACAGCGGGGAGCTGTTTTTT. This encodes CASSGLAGDRGRYSGELFF.

DNA of the CDR3: TGTGCCAGCAGTTTAACTAGCGGGAGGCCGGGGACCGGGGAGCTGTTTTTT. Translation: CASSLTSGRPGTGELFF. The J gene is TRBJ2-2, the V gene TRBV28; 12 bases are a match to TRBD2. The CDR3 consists of 17 residues. Germline V lookup: CDR1 MDHEN, CDR2 SYDVKM. V gave up 2 bases and J gave up 5 bases; unmatched junction bases: 6.